A single sample is the source of the 25 T cell receptor beta chains below, sequenced in a study of T cell repertoires in cytomegalovirus infection. One entry per CDR3 protein results from TCRdb running MiXCR on the reads. Of more than 150,000 distinct CDR3 sequences listed, about 20% were seen once; the top ten hold about 3%. The sequenced material came from PBMCs. The receptor set was obtained from a human donor in good health (CMV status not recorded). Some clones in this sample may be carry-over from other donors' samples.

This chain links TRBV29-1 with TRBJ2-1, with D hard to call. The CDR3 has 10 amino acids. Per the germline V gene, CDR1 is SQVTM and CDR2 is ANQGSEA. V lost 7 bases to trimming and J lost 4 bases, with 5 bases between them. CDR3 loop: CSGQYNEQFF. The CDR3 DNA reads TGCAGCGGTCAATACAATGAGCAGTTCTTC.

This clonotype was picked up many times. The chain is built from TRBV12-3 or TRBV12-4 and TRBJ2-2, with no clear D. Trimming shortened V by 3 bases and J by 5 bases, and 10 bases separated the two germline ends. This CDR3 contains 14 residues. The CDR3 DNA sequence: TGTGCCAGCAGTTTTCAAGCGATAACCGGGGAGCTGTTTTTT. This codes for CASSFQAITGELFF.

This clonotype showed up many times. This sequence joins TRBV7-2 and TRBJ1-3; TRBD1 matches 7 bases. Germline V CDR1 and CDR2: SGHTA, FQGNSA. The V gene end was trimmed by 5 bases and the J gene end by 4 bases; junction bases not matched to a gene: 5. CDR3 size: 14 residues. This CDR3 reads CASSRAGGGNTIYF. Here the CDR3 DNA reads TGTGCCAGCAGCCGGGCAGGGGGAGGAAACACCATATATTTT.

Ten or more counts support this clonotype. The CDR3 DNA reads TGTGCCAGCAGCTTGGTAGCGGGAGCCTCCTACAATGAGCAGTTCTTC. Its protein is CASSLVAGASYNEQFF. The chain employs TRBV5-4 and TRBJ2-1; TRBD2 agrees at 9 bases. This CDR3 is built from 16 residues. V was pared by 0 bases and J by 0 bases, with 1 base of the junction left unmatched. Germline loops: CDR1 SGHNT, CDR2 YYREEE (reference sequence).

This clonotype was recorded a few times. The V call is TRBV20-1, the J call TRBJ1-1; unclear D gene. CDR3 length: 13 residues. CDR1 and CDR2 from the germline V gene are DFQATT and SNEGSKA (reference sequence). V lost 7 bases and J lost 4, with 16 bases in between. CDR3 loop: CSGQRAVSTEAFF. In DNA form, the CDR3 reads TGCAGTGGACAAAGGGCGGTGAGCACTGAAGCTTTCTTT.

This chain uses TRBV27 with TRBJ1-5, with 7 bases that match TRBD1. CDR3 length: 16 amino acids. J lost 0 bases, V lost 6 bases, and 8 bases had no gene match. CDR1 is MNHEY, CDR2 SMNVEV, per germline (reference sequence). In nucleotides, the CDR3 is TGTGCCAGCAGACGGGACAGCAGTATTAGCAATCAGCCCCAGCATTTT. This translates into CASRRDSSISNQPQHF.

This clonotype was observed at least ten times. The rearrangement uses TRBV7-9 and TRBJ1-1; no firm D call. The CDR3 runs to 13 residues. From germline, CDR1 is SEHNR and CDR2 FQNEAQ (reference sequence). Trimming removed 2 bases at V and 4 bases at J, with 8 bases between. CDR3 nucleotides: TGTGCCAGCAGCTTAAGTGTGGGCACTGAAGCTTTCTTT. This gives the protein CASSLSVGTEAFF.

In its sample, this clonotype was seen a few times. This chain uses TRBV12-3 or TRBV12-4 with TRBJ1-5; D unclear. Deletions cut 3 bases from V and 4 bases from J, with 10 bases between. The CDR3 has 14 amino acids. For the CDR3, the DNA is TGTGCCAGCAGTTTGAGTAACCAGAATCAGCCCCAGCATTTT. Protein product: CASSLSNQNQPQHF.

Ten or more counts support this clonotype. The chain combines TRBV6-5 with TRBJ2-5; a possible D gene is TRBD1 (6 bases). The CDR3 is made up of 14 amino acids. Trimming shortened V by 5 bases and J by 9 bases, and 19 bases separated the two germline ends. The V gene's germline CDR1 is MNHEY and CDR2 SVGAGI. CDR3 protein: CASSPGQWGRAQYF. CDR3 nucleotide sequence: TGTGCCAGCAGTCCCGGACAGTGGGGAAGGGCCCAGTACTTC.

This clonotype came up a few times. The V and J genes are TRBV29-1 and TRBJ1-4; D is ambiguous. V gave up 4 bases and J gave up 4 bases, with 7 bases separating them. The CDR3 has 12 amino acids. Germline assignment: CDR1 SQVTM and CDR2 ANQGSEA. CDR3 bases: TGCAGCGTTGGAGGATATAATGAAAAACTGTTTTTT. The encoded protein is CSVGGYNEKLFF.

The chain couples TRBV15 to TRBJ2-2, with TRBD2 as a possible D gene (6 bases). CDR3 length equals 14 residues. Trimming took off 0 bases at V and 6 bases at J, with 8 bases between the two ends. From germline, CDR1 is LNHNV and CDR2 YYDKDF (reference sequence). CDR3 bases: TGTGCCACCAGCAGAGATCCGGGAGCCGGGGAGCTGTTTTTT. Amino acids: CATSRDPGAGELFF. The whole variable domain, remainder taken from reference TRBV15 and TRBJ2-2, is DAMVIQNPRYQVTQFGKPVTLSCSQTLNHNVMYWYQQKSSQAPKLLFHYYDKDFNNEADTPDNFQSRRPNTSFCFLDIRSPGLGDTAMYLCATSRDPGAGELFFGEGSRLTVL.

In this sample, this clonotype turned up many times. V and J are TRBV7-2 and TRBJ1-5, with 7 bases that match TRBD1. Germline CDR1 is SGHTA and CDR2 is FQGNSA. CDR3 size: 14 residues. V was pared by 4 bases and J by 2 bases, with 2 bases of the junction left unmatched. CDR3 region: CASSSTGGNQPQHF. CDR3 bases: TGTGCCAGCAGCTCCACAGGGGGCAATCAGCCCCAGCATTTT.

This clonotype was observed at least ten times. The chain is built from TRBV7-2 and TRBJ1-2; tentatively, D is TRBD1 (6 bases). The length of the CDR3 is 17 residues. The germline V gene encodes CDR1 SGHTA and CDR2 FQGNSA. CDR3 DNA: TGTGTCGAAAAAACGGCGGGCAGGGACATTTTAAACTATGGCTACACCTTC. Protein sequence: CVEKTAGRDILNYGYTF. Looking up the rest from reference TRBV7-2 and TRBJ1-2 gives the full variable domain: GAGVSQSPSNKVTEKGKDVELRCDPISGHTALYWYRQSLGQGLEFLIYFQGNSAPDKSGLPSDRFSAERTGGSVSTLTIQRTQQEDSAVYLCVEKTAGRDILNYGYTFGSGTRLTVV.

The chain employs TRBV5-1 and TRBJ2-7; maybe TRBD1 (7 bases). Germline V gene lookup returns CDR1 SGHRS and CDR2 YFSETQ. This CDR3 spans 17 amino acids. V lost 4 bases, J lost 3 bases, and 23 bases lay in between. CDR3 region: CASSGRGEQGSYYEQYF. The CDR3 DNA follows: TGCGCCAGCAGCGGACGCGGGGAACAGGGGTCCTACTACGAGCAGTACTTC.

This clonotype was seen more than once but under ten times. The V call is TRBV7-4, the J call TRBJ2-1; the D gene is possibly TRBD2 (6 bases). Trimming shortened V by 6 bases and J by 9 bases, and 12 bases separated the two germline ends. CDR1 and CDR2 (germline): SGHVT, SQSDAQ. The CDR3 spans 12 residues. The CDR3 sequence is CASSSLALEQFF. In nucleotides, the CDR3 is TGTGCCAGCAGTTCTCTAGCGCTTGAGCAGTTCTTC.

The CDR3: CASSLRFEANYGYTF. CDR3 coding DNA: TGTGCCAGCAGCTTACGATTCGAAGCTAACTATGGCTACACCTTC. J is TRBJ1-2 and V is TRBV7-2; D is unresolved. V was shortened by 2 bases and J by 0 bases, with 10 bases between the two germline ends. CDR3 length equals 15 residues. Germline CDR1 and CDR2: SGHTA and FQGNSA.

This clonotype was detected only a few times. V is TRBV7-8 and J is TRBJ2-3; TRBD2 matches 10 bases. Trimming removed 5 bases from V and 4 bases from J; junction bases left unmatched: 15. CDR1 and CDR2 from the germline V gene are SGHVS and FQNEAQ. This CDR3 region has 18 residues. The CDR3 nucleotides read TGTGCCAGCAGCCAACTCCCCGCCTCTAGCGGGAGCCCAGATACGCAGTATTTT. Its protein is CASSQLPASSGSPDTQYF. The full variable domain, in which reference TRBV7-8 and TRBJ2-3 provide the parts outside the CDR3, is GAGVSQSPRYKVAKRGQDVALRCDPISGHVSLFWYQQALGQGPEFLTYFQNEAQLDKSGLPSDRFFAERPEGSVSTLKIQRTQQEDSAVYLCASSQLPASSGSPDTQYFGPGTRLTVL.

This clonotype was seen more than once but under ten times. This chain connects TRBV7-9 to TRBJ1-5; a weak D match, TRBD1 (5 bases). The CDR3 is 13 residues long. Per germline, CDR1 SEHNR and CDR2 FQNEAQ (reference sequence). Between the trimmed V and J ends, which lost 5 bases and 4 bases, there was a span of 9 bases. CDR3 nucleotides: TGTGCCAGCAGCGTCCCAGGGAATCAGCCCCAGCATTTT. Its translation is CASSVPGNQPQHF. Looking up the rest from reference TRBV7-9 and TRBJ1-5 gives the full variable domain: DTGVSQNPRHKITKRGQNVTFRCDPISEHNRLYWYRQTLGQGPEFLTYFQNEAQLEKSRLLSDRFSAERPKGSFSTLEIQRTEQGDSAMYLCASSVPGNQPQHFGDGTRLSIL.

V usage is TRBV5-1 and J usage is TRBJ2-3; TRBD2 matches at 7 bases. Germline assignment: CDR1 SGHRS and CDR2 YFSETQ. CDR3 size: 17 residues. V lost 0 bases, J lost 0 bases, and 7 bases stayed unmatched. For the CDR3, the DNA is TGCGCCAGCAGCTTGGCTAGGGCTAGCGGAAGCACAGATACGCAGTATTTT. It specifies CASSLARASGSTDTQYF.

As to this clonotype: Relative to the germline gene, one junction end is altered; a read error may explain this. This chain links TRBV25-1 with TRBJ1-3; D might be TRBD1 (5 bases). Germline lookup yields CDR1 MGHDK and CDR2 SYGVNS. This CDR3 is 14 amino acids long. The CDR3 loop reads CATSDRQPGNTIYF. CDR3 bases: TGTGCCACCAGTGATCGACAGCCTGGAAACACCATATATTTT.

This clonotype was observed many times. The chain uses TRBV12-3 or TRBV12-4 and TRBJ1-5; D not resolved. Trimming shortened V by 3 bases and J by 3 bases, and 9 bases separated the two germline ends. The CDR3 length is 14 residues. DNA for the CDR3: TGTGCCAGCAGTTTTAGGAGGACCAATCAGCCCCAGCATTTT. Amino acid sequence: CASSFRRTNQPQHF.

CDR3 bases: TGTGCCAGCACCCCGGGGGGTTCGGTCCATGAGCAGTTCTTC. It translates to CASTPGGSVHEQFF. The chain carries TRBV7-4 and TRBJ2-1; TRBD2 aligns across 7 bases. V lost 7 bases, J lost 8 bases, and 11 bases stayed unmatched. The CDR3 length is 14 residues. Germline CDR1 SGHVT, CDR2 SQSDAQ.

This chain connects TRBV5-1 to TRBJ1-6, with D perhaps TRBD1 (6 bases). The CDR3 sequence is 17 residues long. Deletions cut 0 bases from V and 8 bases from J, with 18 bases between. CDR1 is SGHRS, CDR2 YFSETQ, per germline. CDR3 in amino acids: CASSLAPPWTADSPLHF. In DNA form, the CDR3 reads TGCGCCAGCAGCTTGGCTCCCCCTTGGACAGCTGATTCACCCCTCCACTTT.

The chain joins TRBV4-1 to TRBJ1-2, with TRBD1 matching over 9 bases. CDR1 is MGHRA, CDR2 YSYEKL, per germline. The CDR3 sequence is 15 residues long. V was clipped by 3 bases and J by 4 bases; unmatched bases: 6. The CDR3 sequence: CASSQTGQGFYGYTF. The CDR3 DNA is TGCGCCAGCAGCCAGACGGGACAGGGTTTCTATGGCTACACCTTC.

This clonotype was picked up one time. The chain combines TRBV5-1 with TRBJ2-2; D is perhaps TRBD1 (5 bases). V was shortened by 1 base and J by 9 bases, with 19 bases between the two germline ends. Germline-derived CDR1 and CDR2 are SGHRS and YFSETQ. The CDR3 spans 16 residues. The CDR3 coding sequence is TGCGCCAGCAGCTTGTCGACCCAGGACACAACCAGGGAGCTGTTTTTT. Its protein is CASSLSTQDTTRELFF.